Reported below is one TCR beta chain. This clonotype was observed at least ten times. It has no known antigen specificity. Base quality data are lacking; no much larger clone is found one base away. The entry originates in a study of T-cell memory formation after mild COVID-19 (dated by TCRdb to about 2021). As for the study more broadly: TCR sequence clusters from the two donors were largely donor specific. In a couple of donors, T-cell clones that expanded and contracted after mild COVID-19 were followed by sequencing TCRalpha and TCRbeta repertoires longitudinally. The cohort was made up of two young adult volunteers, one female and one male, who were previously healthy. Overall results and qualifications from the work: Only a couple of mild cases were covered in the study, and larger cohorts including severe cases with pre-infection samples were considered necessary. The second-wave clones that peaked on day 37 were not confirmed to be SARS-CoV-2 specific. Clones that contracted from day 15 to 85 showed balanced CD4/CD8 phenotypes, whereas a second wave of clones that expanded from day 15 to 37 leaned towards CD4+. Contracting CD4+ clones turned up mainly in the CM and EM memory subsets, whereas EMRA was where CD8+ clones were enriched. Some responding clones were found in pre-infection memory, which suggests that pre-existing cross-reactive memory T cells took part in the SARS-CoV-2 response.

Deletion took 7 bases off V and 2 bases off J, with a span of 8 bases between the germline ends. Spanning cysteine to phenylalanine, the CDR3 consists of 12 amino acids. Only the CDR3 portion is preserved as DNA: 36 bases, with reading frame beginning at the first base. Ficoll-Paque density gradient centrifugation was used to isolate PBMCs. Sequenced using an Illumina NovaSeq 6000. TCRalpha and TCRbeta cDNA libraries were constructed by 5'RACE with constant-segment primers, with sample barcodes and unique molecular identifiers being introduced. Trizol reagent was used to extract RNA from every sample. Libraries were amplified in two PCR steps, with a second sample barcode and Illumina TruSeq adapters added in the second step. Libraries were sequenced on an Illumina NovaSeq with 2 x 150 bp paired-end reads. In the original analysis: The reads were demultiplexed and collapsed into UMI-guided consensus sequences using migec v1.2.7. Using mixcr v2.1.11, UMI consensuses were aligned to TRA and TRB V and J templates and then assembled into clonotypes. A clonotype was counted as expanded or contracted only when both edgeR and NoisET called the clonotype significant, with the noise models trained on biological replicates. For edgeR calls, the thresholds were a false discovery rate-adjusted p below 0.01 and a log2 fold-change of 1. As an exploratory analysis of dynamics, max-normalized trajectories of the 1000 most abundant clonotypes were examined with PCA combined with hierarchical clustering. The CD4 or CD8 phenotype of responding clones was assigned using the separately sequenced CD4+ and CD8+ repertoires. Starting from the raw public reads, TCRdb applied fastp trimming at Q25, assembled clones with MiXCR and retained in-frame beta chains. Each entry merges the rows of one CDR3 protein and shows their most common DNA and genes. TCRdb's processing, not the authors' own work, is the source of the V and J calls. For this sample there are about 470,000 distinct CDR3 sequences; roughly 20% appear just once. The biggest ten clones account for roughly an eighth of the sample.

This TCR derives from an adult woman who had mild COVID-19 (a few samples of this study predate the infection). The sample titles of this study are shuffled in the database, so cell type and time point are left out; the donor was told from shared clones. Sequencing was done on a sample of PBMCs or a T cell subset sorted from them (not recorded which). The rearrangement combines TRBV12-3 or TRBV12-4 with TRBJ1-2; no D gene is confidently identified. The CDR3 protein: CASKEENYGYTF. Read as DNA, the sequence is TGTGCCAGCAAGGAGGAAAACTATGGCTACACCTTC.